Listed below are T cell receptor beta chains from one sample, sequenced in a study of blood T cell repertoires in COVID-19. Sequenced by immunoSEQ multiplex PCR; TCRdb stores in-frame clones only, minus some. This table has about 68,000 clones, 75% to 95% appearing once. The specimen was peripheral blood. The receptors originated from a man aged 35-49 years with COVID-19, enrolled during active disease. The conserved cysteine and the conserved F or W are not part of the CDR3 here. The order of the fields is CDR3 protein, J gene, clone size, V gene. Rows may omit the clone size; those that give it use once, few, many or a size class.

CDR3: ASSPSRGLNTGELF
J: TRBJ2-2
size: once
V: TRBV19

CDR3: ASSGDSGYNSPLH
J: TRBJ1-6
size: -
V: TRBV2

CDR3: AWSKVSGGITDTQY
J: TRBJ2-3
size: -
V: TRBV30

CDR3: ASSQEGTGTSEQY
J: TRBJ2-7
size: -
V: TRBV3-1/TRBV3-2

CDR3: ASSAPGNGARV
J: TRBJ2-1
size: -
V: TRBV6-1

CDR3: ASSFAGGEETQY
J: TRBJ2-5
size: once
V: TRBV5-1

CDR3: ASMLHRVSYNSPLH
J: TRBJ1-6
size: -
V: TRBV28

CDR3: ASSYSGTPNTEAF
J: TRBJ1-1
size: -
V: TRBV6-5

CDR3: AISEPTGEQF
J: TRBJ2-1
size: -
V: TRBV10-3

CDR3: ASRDGQTNTEAF
J: TRBJ1-1
size: few
V: TRBV3-1/TRBV3-2

CDR3: ASSPLSDRGLEKLF
J: TRBJ1-4
size: -
V: TRBV27

CDR3: SVMRATSSYNEQF
J: TRBJ2-1
size: -
V: TRBV29-1

CDR3: SASSSGGFSYNEQF
J: TRBJ2-1
size: -
V: TRBV20-1

CDR3: AWSVVGLGGNEQF
J: TRBJ2-1
size: -
V: TRBV30

CDR3: AISEGALNYGYT
J: TRBJ1-2
size: -
V: TRBV10-3

CDR3: ASKTGTGLEDTQY
J: TRBJ2-3
size: -
V: TRBV6-5

CDR3: ASSLSWQVAYNSPLH
J: TRBJ1-6
size: -
V: TRBV28

CDR3: ASSQVVTDTQY
J: TRBJ2-3
size: -
V: TRBV3-1/TRBV3-2

CDR3: ATSDTGSGEKLF
J: TRBJ1-4
size: few
V: TRBV24-1

CDR3: ASTVASGDTQY
J: TRBJ2-3
size: -
V: TRBV3-1/TRBV3-2

CDR3: ASSFQANTEAF
J: TRBJ1-1
size: -
V: TRBV11-2

CDR3: ASSQGHSNEKLF
J: TRBJ1-4
size: -
V: TRBV3-1/TRBV3-2

CDR3: ASCRGGGQETQY
J: TRBJ2-5
size: -
V: TRBV18

CDR3: ASSQDMGGGQETQY
J: TRBJ2-5
size: once
V: TRBV4-2

CDR3: ASSIGTGGIETQY
J: TRBJ2-5
size: -
V: TRBV5-6

CDR3: ASTSQSGGWYGYT
J: TRBJ1-2
size: -
V: TRBV7-6

CDR3: ASSQPGPTYEQY
J: TRBJ2-7
size: -
V: TRBV3-1/TRBV3-2